Shown below are 6 T cell receptor beta chains from a single sample sequenced in a study of shared clonotypes between healthy human individuals (TCRdb year 2020). Receptor libraries were prepared by the immunoSEQ multiplex PCR assay. The source is immuneACCESS, and TCRdb retained only in-frame sequences with V and J called. Part of the clones is not carried over; for the studies checked, unresolved V genes explain less than half of this, and the remainder is unexplained. A total of approximately 2,300,000 clones appear in this sample, approximately 90% of them only once. The ten largest account for approximately 0.39% of the sample. The specimen sequenced was naive CD4+ T cells from PBMCs. Explained via the paper, the cell subset or site label denotes: CD45RA+ positively selected. These receptors all come from a man aged 18 to 30 in good health. Some clones in this sample may be carry-over from other donors' samples.

This clone appeared a few times. The sample carries other DNA sequences with the same CDR3. The CDR3 region is CASSSGPNTEAFF. Written as DNA, the CDR3 is TGTGCCAGCAGCAGCGGGCCGAACACTGAAGCTTTCTTT. The chain links TRBV7-3 to TRBJ1-1, with unresolved D. Germline V gives CDR1 SGHTA, CDR2 FQGTGA. V lost 5 bases and J 1 base, leaving 8 bases between the germline ends. The CDR3 runs to 13 residues.

The chain has TRBV19 and TRBJ2-7, with TRBD1 identical over 9 bases. There are 14 residues in the CDR3. The V and J ends lost 7 bases and 3 bases, in that order; junction bases with no gene match: 7. Germline V CDR1 and CDR2: LNHDA, SQIVND (reference sequence). CDR3 in DNA: TGTGCCAGTAACAACAGGGGGCCCTTCTACGAGCAGTACTTC. This translates into CASNNRGPFYEQYF.

The chain couples TRBV5-1 to TRBJ2-5, with TRBD1 matching 7 bases. Per germline, CDR1 SGHRS and CDR2 YFSETQ. The CDR3 is 14 residues long. Trimming took 4 bases from V and 5 from J; bases not matched to a gene: 8. CDR3 in amino acids: CASSRTTGRETQYF. The CDR3 DNA sequence: TGCGCCAGCAGCCGCACGACAGGGCGGGAGACCCAGTACTTC. The variable domain in full, with the rest retrieved from reference TRBV5-1 and TRBJ2-5, is KAGVTQTPRYLIKTRGQQVTLSCSPISGHRSVSWYQQTPGQGLQFLFEYFSETQRNKGNFPGRFSGRQFSNSRSEMNVSTLELGDSALYLCASSRTTGRETQYFGPGTRLLVL.

This rearrangement joins TRBV28 to TRBJ1-4; possibly TRBD1 for D (5 bases). The germline gives CDR1 MDHEN, CDR2 SYDVKM. This CDR3 contains 16 residues. Trimming left V 6 bases short and J 7 bases short, with 21 bases between. Here the CDR3 DNA reads TGTGCCAGCAGCCCCCTCGGAGGGGTTAGAGGTGAAAAACTGTTTTTT. This translates into CASSPLGGVRGEKLFF. Full variable domain (missing parts from reference TRBV28 and TRBJ1-4): DVKVTQSSRYLVKRTGEKVFLECVQDMDHENMFWYRQDPGLGLRLIYFSYDVKMKEKGDIPEGYSVSREKKERFSLILESASTNQTSMYLCASSPLGGVRGEKLFFGSGTQLSVL.

The V and J genes are TRBV6-1 and TRBJ1-4; D possibly corresponds to TRBD1 (6 bases). CDR3 size: 16 residues. The V gene lost 4 bases and the J gene lost 4 bases, with 16 bases spanning the gap. The germline V gene encodes CDR1 MNHNS and CDR2 SASEGT. In DNA, the CDR3 is TGTGCCAGCAGTGGTCGAAGACAGGATGGTAATGAAAAACTGTTTTTT. This encodes CASSGRRQDGNEKLFF.

The genes are TRBV29-1 and TRBJ1-1; 7 bases align to TRBD1. Germline assignment: CDR1 SQVTM and CDR2 ANQGSEA. The V segment lost 0 bases and the J segment 5 bases; nucleotides outside the gene matches: 9. CDR3 length equals 15 residues. The CDR3: CSVEEIGQASTEAFF. The CDR3 DNA sequence: TGCAGCGTTGAAGAAATCGGACAGGCGAGTACTGAAGCTTTCTTT.